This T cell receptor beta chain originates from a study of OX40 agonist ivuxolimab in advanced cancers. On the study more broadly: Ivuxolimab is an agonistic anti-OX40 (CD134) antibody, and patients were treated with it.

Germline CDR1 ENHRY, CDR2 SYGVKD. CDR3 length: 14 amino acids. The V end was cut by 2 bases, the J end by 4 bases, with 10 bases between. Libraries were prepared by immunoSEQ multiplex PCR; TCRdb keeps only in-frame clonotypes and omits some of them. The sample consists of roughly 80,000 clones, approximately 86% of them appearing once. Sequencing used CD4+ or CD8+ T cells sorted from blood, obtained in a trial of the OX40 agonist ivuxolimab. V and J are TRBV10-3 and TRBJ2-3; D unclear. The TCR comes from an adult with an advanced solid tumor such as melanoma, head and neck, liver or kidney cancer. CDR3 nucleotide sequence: TGTGCCATCAGTGAGGGGTCCGGCCCAGATACGCAGTATTTT. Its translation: CAISEGSGPDTQYF.